This TCR beta chain was recorded in a study of cytomegalovirus exposure and HLA in healthy donors. Study results and caveats: Exclusion applied to some V segments, including TRBV6-2 and TRBV6-3, as they were indistinguishable. Later work found most CMV-associated TCR beta chains apparently HLA-restricted.

Primers: 60 Vbeta forward and 13 Jbeta reverse. TCRdb's copy holds only in-frame clones and misses some; the assay was immunoSEQ multiplex PCR. The sample includes roughly 130,000 clones, 75% to 85% of them seen just once. Unmatched junction bases numbered 3, after V lost 0 bases and J lost 6 bases. CDR1 is SGHNT and CDR2 is YENEEA in the germline V gene. The CDR3 loop spans 15 amino acids. As regards this clone: The antigen is unknown.

The chain has TRBV11-3 and TRBJ2-1, with TRBD1 matching 9 bases. This receptor was identified in a female donor in good health and CMV-seronegative. The specimen was PBMCs. The CDR3, as DNA: TGTGCCAGCAGCTTAGAGGGACAGGGAGGCAATGAGCAGTTCTTC. It codes for CASSLEGQGGNEQFF.